This T cell receptor beta chain originates from a study of shared clonotypes between healthy human individuals. The assay was immunoSEQ multiplex PCR, and TCRdb's table has in-frame clones only and misses some. Of roughly 300,000 clones listed, about 73% are singletons. This CDR3 is 13 amino acids long. The germline CDR1 and CDR2 sequences are MNHEY and SMNVEV (reference sequence). V shed 6 bases and J shed 2 bases, with 11 bases lying between them. J is TRBJ2-7 and V is TRBV27; no reliable D call. The receptor's source is a young man in good health. The sequenced sample consisted of memory CD4+ T cells sorted from blood. Indicated subset: CD45RA-negative fraction. CDR3 coding DNA: TGTGCCAGCAGCCATACGGAACCCTACGAGCAGTACTTC. Translated: CASSHTEPYEQYF.